Listed here are 6 T cell receptor beta chains from one sample, sequenced in a study of control samples from healthy donors and cancer patients. The method was immunoSEQ multiplex PCR; TCRdb's version includes in-frame clones alone and lacks a portion of them. Counted here are some 120,000 clones, about 90% occurring once; the ten biggest clones make up around 3%. Input material: blood. These receptor sequences come from a man aged 55 to 70 in good health.

This rearrangement joins TRBV29-1 to TRBJ1-1; 11 bases are shared with TRBD1. The trim removed 1 base at V and 7 bases at J, leaving 11 bases unmatched. The CDR3 extends over 16 amino acids. Germline V gene lookup returns CDR1 SQVTM and CDR2 ANQGSEA. CDR3 in amino acids: CSVEGRTGGRTNEAFF. CDR3 in DNA: TGCAGCGTTGAAGGGCGGACAGGGGGCCGCACGAATGAAGCTTTCTTT.

The chain is built from TRBV7-9 and TRBJ1-2, with a weak D call TRBD1 (6 bases). CDR1 and CDR2 (germline): SEHNR, FQNEAQ (reference sequence). The CDR3 contains 16 residues. With 2 bases removed from V and 4 bases from J, the gap between germline ends came to 17 bases. CDR3 loop: CASSLMSRQGLYGYTF. CDR3 DNA sequence: TGTGCCAGCAGCTTAATGAGTCGGCAGGGGCTCTATGGCTACACCTTC. The full variable domain, rest sourced from reference TRBV7-9 and TRBJ1-2, is DTGVSQNPRHKITKRGQNVTFRCDPISEHNRLYWYRQTLGQGPEFLTYFQNEAQLEKSRLLSDRFSAERPKGSFSTLEIQRTEQGDSAMYLCASSLMSRQGLYGYTFGSGTRLTVV.

This chain joins TRBV6-2 or TRBV6-3 and TRBJ1-6, with a possible D match to TRBD1 (6 bases). Germline CDR1 is MNHEY and CDR2 is SVGEGT. The CDR3 is 15 amino acids. Between the trimmed V and J ends, which lost 2 bases and 7 bases, there was a span of 12 bases. CDR3 sequence (DNA): TGTGCCAGCAGTTACGTTCAGGGGAGAAATTCACCCCTCCACTTT. Amino acids: CASSYVQGRNSPLHF.

The CDR3 coding sequence is TGCGCCAGCAGCTTGGGCGGCGTTGGATATGGCTACACCTTC. The encoded protein is CASSLGGVGYGYTF. The J gene is TRBJ1-2, the V gene TRBV5-1; D remains ambiguous. Germline V gives CDR1 SGHRS, CDR2 YFSETQ. CDR3 size: 14 residues. With 0 bases removed from V and 5 bases from J, the gap between germline ends came to 11 bases.

This rearrangement joins TRBV29-1 to TRBJ2-5; 7 nucleotides match TRBD2. The germline V gene encodes CDR1 SQVTM and CDR2 ANQGSEA. The CDR3 is 13 residues long. With V trimmed by 3 bases and J by 5 bases, 6 bases remained unmatched. CDR3 nucleotide sequence: TGCAGCGTTGATCGGGGGGTAGCTGAGACCCAGTACTTC. It yields the protein CSVDRGVAETQYF. The entire variable domain, with the rest obtained from reference TRBV29-1 and TRBJ2-5, is as follows: SAVISQKPSRDICQRGTSLTIQCQVDSQVTMMFWYRQQPGQSLTLIATANQGSEATYESGFVIDKFPISRPNLTFSTLTVSNMSPEDSSIYLCSVDRGVAETQYFGPGTRLLVL.

The rearrangement joins TRBV5-6 to TRBJ1-3, with unresolved D. V was clipped by 1 base and J by 0 bases, with 8 bases between them. Germline lookup yields CDR1 SGHDT and CDR2 YYEEEE. The CDR3 has 15 amino acids. The CDR3 DNA sequence: TGTGCCAGCAGCTTGATTGGGGACTCTGGAAACACCATATATTTT. Its protein is CASSLIGDSGNTIYF.